This T cell receptor beta chain was found in a study of control samples from healthy donors and cancer patients. Profiling relied on immunoSEQ multiplex PCR, and the TCRdb table lists in-frame clones only, not all of them. The sample yields 45,000 or so clones, 91% seen once. The J segment lost 3 bases and the V segment lost 3 bases, leaving 10 bases of the junction unmatched. The CDR3 length is 15 residues. The germline CDR1 and CDR2 sequences are DFQATT and SNEGSKA (reference sequence). V is TRBV20-1 and J is TRBJ2-5; 7 nucleotides align to TRBD2. This sequence was found in a woman in her thirties or forties with head and neck cancer. The sequenced sample consisted of PBMCs. The CDR3 DNA reads TGCAGTGCTAGTGGGGCTTCGGCGGGAGAAGAGACCCAGTACTTC. This translates into CSASGASAGEETQYF.